The entry below gives a single T cell receptor beta chain sequence along with its context. In this sample, this clonotype turned up many times. The antigen this receptor binds is unknown. Qualities for individual bases were not recorded, and no much larger clone is one base off. Donors were under 40 systemically healthy Caucasian individuals from Russia aged roughly 6 to 95 years. Roughly 9 milliliters of peripheral blood were drawn from each donor into EDTA-treated Vacutainer tubes. Ficoll-Paque density-gradient centrifugation was used to isolate PBMCs, with at least 6.5 million per sample. Trizol reagent was used to extract total RNA from PBMCs, with at least 5.5 micrograms per sample. Naive CD45RAhigh/CD27high T cell percentages were measured by flow cytometry on a PBMC aliquot from every donor. The sample originates from a study of blood T cells in healthy people across ages (dated by TCRdb to the mid-2010s). Study-wide context: In model experiments, template switching captured roughly one uniquely barcoded TCR beta cDNA molecule for every two T cells. Using deep sequencing normalized with unique cDNA molecular identifiers, the study measured how TCR beta repertoire diversity changes with age. The donors were split into four age groups: young (average about 16 years), middle-aged (39), aged (over 55) and long-lived (under 90). To avoid experimental bias, donors of different ages were distributed randomly across sequencing lanes. For two donors (one aged 18 to 30 and one aged 80 or older), the study analyzed two additional independent replicas of 1 million unique cDNA reads from the same blood draw.

From cysteine to phenylalanine, the CDR3 is 14 amino acids long. The read is trimmed to its CDR3 DNA, 42 bases read in frame from base 1. The germline V gene specifies LGHNA as CDR1 and YSLEER as CDR2. V loses 1 base, J loses 0 bases, and the germline ends lie 7 bases apart. Broader findings and caveats from the paper: Observed TCR beta diversity per million T cells fell roughly linearly with age, and a significant reduction was already apparent by age roughly 40. Estimates of total diversity from one million sequenced T cells were regarded as lower bounds and underestimates. Since profiling was done on bulk unsorted PBMCs, naive and antigen-experienced compartments could not be conclusively compared. The CMV infection status of donors was not known, potentially confounding age-related changes in expanded clonotypes. Compared with the aged group, more naive CD4+ T cells, fewer expanded clones and increased TCR diversity were shown by the long-lived group, suggesting age selection. Observed TCR beta diversity correlated strongly with the percentage of naive T cells measured by flow cytometry.

Library creation used 5' RACE. TCRdb shows the sequencer as Illumina HiSeq 2500. The second PCR ran for about 6 to 12 cycles and used a J-beta primer mix along with a sample-barcoded 5' primer. A template-switch 5' adaptor carrying 12 random nucleotides introduced a unique molecular identifier onto each TCR beta cDNA molecule. Each sample yielded at least 3 million CDR3-containing paired-end reads. First-strand cDNA synthesis was performed from all RNA using the Mint cDNA synthesis kit, with priming by a TRBC-specific oligonucleotide. After uracil-DNA glycosylase treatment, a first 18-cycle PCR used universal primers M1SS and BC2_uni_R on all cDNA. For the original study's pipeline: Each sample was normalized by randomly selecting 1 million high-quality reads, each carrying a distinct molecular identifier. Instead of being binned into consensus sequences, reads that shared molecular identifiers were thrown out. MiTCR, set to a Q25 quality threshold and the strictest error-elimination algorithm, was used for CDR3 identification, clonotype clustering and error correction. A nonparametric unseen species model using Euler transformation provided a lower-bound estimate of total TCR beta diversity. In-frame beta chains were kept once TCRdb had trimmed the public reads at Q25 with fastp and called clones with MiXCR. A single entry per CDR3 protein holds the most common genes and DNA from its merged rows. The V and J calls come from TCRdb's annotation, not from the publication. In this sample the table shows 550,000 to 600,000 distinct CDR3 sequences, 25% to 30% of which occur a single time. The ten largest clones capture about 18% of the sample.

The chain couples TRBV4-3 to TRBJ2-7; the D gene is perhaps TRBD1, from 5 matching bases. The sample consisted of blood. The sequence derives from a woman between 65 and 79 years old in good health. The CDR3: CASSQGQSSYEQYF. The DNA sequence follows: TGCGCCAGCAGCCAAGGACAGAGCTCCTACGAGCAGTACTTC.